This TCR beta chain emerged from a study of OX40 agonist ivuxolimab in advanced cancers. Across the whole study: Dose-escalation cases comprised hepatocellular carcinoma, melanoma, renal cell or head and neck cancer. About 44% of patients had received prior checkpoint inhibitor therapy.

The CDR3 has 14 residues. The trim removed 10 bases at V and 11 bases at J, leaving 9 bases unmatched. CDR1 and CDR2 from the germline V gene are LNHDA and SQIVND (reference sequence). Remarks on this clone: Its antigen is unknown.

TCRdb keeps only in-frame clones here, not all; method: immunoSEQ multiplex PCR. The sample lists some 79,000 clones; 88% were seen once. Collection of blood occurred at baseline, at cycle 4 day 1, and at cycle 7 day 1. Study observations and caveats: In CD8+ T cells, expanded clones were on average more numerous than in CD4+.

Sequenced material: CD4+ or CD8+ T cells sorted from blood, taken in a trial of the OX40 agonist ivuxolimab. This chain links TRBV19 with TRBJ2-1; 15 bases fit TRBD2. The source is an adult with an advanced solid tumor such as melanoma, head and neck, liver or kidney cancer. CDR3 sequence: CATEGLAGGLKQFF. The CDR3 DNA reads TGTGCCACTGAAGGACTAGCGGGAGGGTTGAAGCAGTTCTTC. The full variable domain, with the rest looked up from reference TRBV19 and TRBJ2-1, is DGGITQSPKYLFRKEGQNVTLSCEQNLNHDAMYWYRQDPGQGLRLIYYSQIVNDFQKGDIAEGYSVSREKKESFPLTVTSAQKNPTAFYLCATEGLAGGLKQFFGPGTRLTVL.